One sample yielded the 22 T cell receptor beta chains listed below, sequenced in a study of T cells in Graves' hyperthyroidism and ophthalmopathy. Amplification yielded TCR beta CDR3 regions, with RNA transcripts as the source. First-round RT-PCR with HTBI primers amplified the TCR CDR3 region. TCRdb redid the calling of the multiplex PCR reads with MiXCR, one entry per CDR3 protein. The sample carries about 500,000 distinct CDR3 sequences, about 16% recorded once. The sample taken for sequencing was blood. Source of these receptors: a woman in her 30s with Graves' ophthalmopathy.

The chain employs TRBV20-1 and TRBJ2-5; 7 bases align to TRBD1. The germline CDR1 and CDR2 sequences are DFQATT and SNEGSKA (reference sequence). The CDR3 spans 13 residues. The ends lost 8 bases at V and 2 bases at J; junction bases unmatched: 8. CDR3 protein: CSLDRARQETQYF. In DNA form, the CDR3 reads TGCAGTCTTGACAGGGCCCGGCAAGAGACCCAGTACTTC.

A few counts support this clonotype. The chain has TRBV18 and TRBJ1-5; no firm D call. The V end lost 1 base, the J end lost 4 bases, and 14 bases lay between the germline ends. The germline V gene encodes CDR1 KGHSH and CDR2 LQKENI. CDR3 length equals 16 residues. The CDR3 region is CASSPREGGHNQPQHF. The CDR3, as DNA: TGTGCCAGCTCACCACGGGAGGGTGGGCATAATCAGCCCCAGCATTTT. Full variable domain (remainder filled in from reference TRBV18 and TRBJ1-5): NAGVMQNPRHLVRRRGQEARLRCSPMKGHSHVYWYRQLPEEGLKFMVYLQKENIIDESGMPKERFSAEFPKEGPSILRIQQVVRGDSAAYFCASSPREGGHNQPQHFGDGTRLSIL.

The chain joins TRBV6-2 or TRBV6-3 to TRBJ2-7; TRBD2 agrees at 11 bases. Trimming took 4 bases from V and 0 from J; bases not matched to a gene: 5. Per the germline V gene, CDR1 is MNHEY and CDR2 is SVGEGT. CDR3 length: 16 residues. CDR3 DNA sequence: TGTGCCAGCAGTTGGCCGGGACTAGCGGTCTCCTACGAGCAGTACTTC. Translated: CASSWPGLAVSYEQYF.

This clonotype appeared a few times. The rearrangement joins TRBV6-6 to TRBJ2-1; D is perhaps TRBD1 (5 bases). Germline V gene sequence: CDR1 MNHNY, CDR2 SVGAGI (reference sequence). This CDR3 region has 16 residues. Between the trimmed V and J ends, which lost 2 bases and 7 bases, there was a span of 18 bases. The CDR3 DNA reads as TGTGCCAGCAGTTACCCCGGGCAGGGCGGTAGGAATGAGCAGTTCTTC. Amino acid sequence: CASSYPGQGGRNEQFF.

A note on this clonotype: This may arise from a read error, as a much more abundant clone is one base away. The V and J genes are TRBV29-1 and TRBJ1-4, with D perhaps TRBD1 (5 bases). This CDR3 region has 15 residues. The V gene's germline CDR1 is SQVTM and CDR2 ANQGSEA. The V end was cut by 3 bases, the J end by 1 base, with 12 bases between. The CDR3: CSVDSKGRTNEKLFF. The CDR3 nucleotides read TGCAGCGTTGACTCGAAGGGGAGAACTAATGAAAAACTGTTTTTT. The entire variable domain, with the rest obtained from reference TRBV29-1 and TRBJ1-4, is as follows: SAVISQKPSRDICQRGTSLTIQCQVDSQVTMMFWYRQQPGQSLTLIATANQGSEATYESGFVIDKFPISRPNLTFSTLTVSNMSPEDSSIYLCSVDSKGRTNEKLFFGSGTQLSVL.

This sequence joins TRBV9 and TRBJ1-3; D is possibly TRBD1 (6 bases). The CDR3 consists of 15 residues. CDR1 SGDLS and CDR2 YYNGEE come from the germline V gene. V was trimmed by 3 bases and J by 0 bases, leaving 10 bases between them. The CDR3 coding sequence is TGTGCCAGCAGCGGGATGGACAGCTCTGGAAACACCATATATTTT. Protein: CASSGMDSSGNTIYF. Full variable domain (remainder filled in from reference TRBV9 and TRBJ1-3): DSGVTQTPKHLITATGQRVTLRCSPRSGDLSVYWYQQSLDQGLQFLIQYYNGEERAKGNILERFSAQQFPDLHSELNLSSLELGDSALYFCASSGMDSSGNTIYFGEGSWLTVV.

The V call is TRBV9, the J call TRBJ1-1; a weak D match, TRBD1 (6 bases). Per the germline V gene, CDR1 is SGDLS and CDR2 is YYNGEE. There are 16 residues in the CDR3. V was clipped by 0 bases and J by 4 bases, with 16 bases between them. In nucleotides, the CDR3 is TGTGCCAGCAGCGTAGCGGGGGCACAGGCGGGCACTGAAGCTTTCTTT. Amino acid sequence: CASSVAGAQAGTEAFF.

The chain has TRBV19 and TRBJ1-5; 7 bases match TRBD1. Germline CDR1 is LNHDA and CDR2 is SQIVND (reference sequence). The V and J ends lost 7 bases and 7 bases, in that order; junction bases with no gene match: 7. This CDR3 comprises 13 residues. CDR3 DNA: TGTGCCAGTAATGACAGGGAAGGCCAGCCCCAGCATTTT. Translation gives CASNDREGQPQHF.

This chain uses TRBV19 with TRBJ1-5; a possible D gene is TRBD1 (5 bases). The CDR3 extends over 17 amino acids. V shed 6 bases and J shed 2 bases, with 20 bases lying between them. Germline CDR1 LNHDA, CDR2 SQIVND (reference sequence). The CDR3 here is CASSNHVGRGGNQPQHF. In DNA, the CDR3 is TGTGCCAGTAGCAACCACGTGGGAAGGGGAGGCAATCAGCCCCAGCATTTT.

This clonotype was detected ten times or more. J is TRBJ2-6 and V is TRBV7-2, with D maybe TRBD1 (5 bases). The CDR3 runs 15 residues. CDR1 and CDR2 from the germline V gene are SGHTA and FQGNSA. V gave up 2 bases and J gave up 4 bases, with 9 bases separating them. The DNA of the CDR3 is TGTGCCAGCAGCTTACAAGGGGTCGGGGCCAACGTCCTGACTTTC. Residues: CASSLQGVGANVLTF.

This chain connects TRBV5-5 to TRBJ1-1, with D unclear. Germline assignment: CDR1 SGHKS and CDR2 YYEKEE (reference sequence). The CDR3 extends over 14 amino acids. Trimming took off 0 bases at V and 0 bases at J, with 6 bases between the two ends. The chain's CDR3 is CASSLEWLNTEAFF. The CDR3 DNA is TGTGCCAGCAGCTTGGAATGGTTGAACACTGAAGCTTTCTTT.

This clonotype was recorded at least ten times. For the CDR3, the DNA is TGTGCCAGCGGGCGACTGGCGGGGGGCGAGCAGTACTTC. Translating it yields CASGRLAGGEQYF. The rearrangement joins TRBV2 to TRBJ2-7; 8 positions match TRBD2. The germline CDR1 and CDR2 sequences are SNHLY and FYNNEI. Trimming removed 8 bases from V and 6 bases from J; junction bases left unmatched: 9. The CDR3 runs 13 residues.

The V gene is TRBV6-1, the J gene TRBJ2-3; a weak D match, TRBD2 (6 bases). CDR3 length equals 14 residues. Germline CDR1 and CDR2: MNHNS and SASEGT. The V end was cut by 7 bases, the J end by 1 base, with 12 bases between. The CDR3 loop reads CASKITGGTDTQYF. CDR3 DNA sequence: TGTGCCAGCAAGATCACGGGGGGCACAGATACGCAGTATTTT.

This clonotype was observed many times. The chain couples TRBV11-2 to TRBJ2-1, with unresolved D. With 0 bases removed from V and 6 bases from J, the gap between germline ends came to 15 bases. This CDR3 spans 16 amino acids. CDR1 and CDR2 from the germline V gene are SGHAT and FQNNGV. CDR3 loop: CASSLDPRIWGNEQFF. For the CDR3, the DNA is TGTGCCAGCAGCTTAGATCCCCGAATCTGGGGCAATGAGCAGTTCTTC.

This clonotype has just a few counts. The chain links TRBV28 to TRBJ1-3; D gene ambiguous. V gave up 8 bases and J gave up 1 base, with 3 bases separating them. Per germline, CDR1 MDHEN and CDR2 SYDVKM. The CDR3 is 11 amino acids. CDR3 amino acids: CASRSGNTIYF. CDR3 nucleotides: TGTGCCAGCCGTTCTGGAAACACCATATATTTT. The full variable domain, its missing parts supplied by reference TRBV28 and TRBJ1-3, is DVKVTQSSRYLVKRTGEKVFLECVQDMDHENMFWYRQDPGLGLRLIYFSYDVKMKEKGDIPEGYSVSREKKERFSLILESASTNQTSMYLCASRSGNTIYFGEGSWLTVV.

This clonotype turned up a few times. The chain joins TRBV28 to TRBJ2-7; D not resolved. This CDR3 has 15 residues. Germline CDR1 reads MDHEN; CDR2 reads SYDVKM. The ends were cut back, 6 bases at V and 3 bases at J, with 18 bases in the middle. The CDR3 coding sequence is TGTGCCAGCAGGGAAAGCGAGAGTGGTAGCTACGAGCAGTACTTC. This gives the protein CASRESESGSYEQYF.

This clonotype has at least ten counts. This chain joins TRBV7-8 and TRBJ2-1; 9 nucleotides align to TRBD2. Germline V CDR1 and CDR2: SGHVS, FQNEAQ. V lost 5 bases to trimming and J lost 10 bases; unmatched junction nucleotides: 15. This CDR3 is built from 16 residues. CDR3 nucleotides: TGTGCCAGCAGCCCGCGGTGGGCTAGCGGGATTGGGGAGCAGTTCTTC. It yields the protein CASSPRWASGIGEQFF.

This clonotype was observed many times. The chain has TRBV20-1 and TRBJ2-1; D is perhaps TRBD2 (5 bases). The CDR3 contains 14 residues. V lost 4 bases and J 8 bases, leaving 18 bases between the germline ends. Per germline, CDR1 DFQATT and CDR2 SNEGSKA (reference sequence). Here the CDR3 reads CSANMGARIDEQFF. CDR3 bases: TGCAGTGCTAACATGGGAGCACGAATCGATGAGCAGTTCTTC.

A word on this clonotype: One end of the junction fails to match germline, which may point to a read error. The V call is TRBV7-9, the J call TRBJ2-3; 7 nucleotides align to TRBD2. The CDR3 consists of 17 residues. The germline V gene has CDR1 SEHNR and CDR2 FQNEAQ (reference sequence). The CDR3 loop reads CASNQERDQRETDTQCF. The CDR3 DNA reads as TGTGCCAGCAACCAAGAGCGGGATCAGAGGGAGACGGATACGCAGTGTTTT.

This clonotype was recorded many times. The gene calls are TRBV6-5 and TRBJ2-1; no firm D call. V shed 0 bases and J shed 6 bases, with 15 bases lying between them. The CDR3 runs 16 residues. The germline V gene has CDR1 MNHEY and CDR2 SVGAGI. The CDR3 here is CASSYSVRPPRNEQFF. CDR3 bases: TGTGCCAGCAGTTACTCCGTGCGACCCCCCCGCAATGAGCAGTTCTTC.

This clonotype has more than one count but fewer than ten. This chain joins TRBV2 and TRBJ2-2, with TRBD1 matching over 8 bases. After removal of 2 bases from V and 3 bases from J, the junction contained 2 bases not matched to a gene. The CDR3 sequence is 15 residues long. Per germline, CDR1 SNHLY and CDR2 FYNNEI. In DNA form, the CDR3 reads TGTGCCAGCAGTGAACAGGGGGCTTACACCGGGGAGCTGTTTTTT. It specifies CASSEQGAYTGELFF.

This clonotype was observed at least ten times. The rearrangement links TRBV7-9 to TRBJ2-3; 8 nucleotides match TRBD2. With 4 bases clipped from V and 0 bases from J, the junction kept 6 bases outside the gene matches. This CDR3 has 16 residues. Germline-derived CDR1 and CDR2 are SEHNR and FQNEAQ (reference sequence). The CDR3 protein is CASSSVAGTSTDTQYF. The CDR3 nucleotides are TGTGCCAGCAGCTCCGTAGCGGGAACTAGCACAGATACGCAGTATTTT.